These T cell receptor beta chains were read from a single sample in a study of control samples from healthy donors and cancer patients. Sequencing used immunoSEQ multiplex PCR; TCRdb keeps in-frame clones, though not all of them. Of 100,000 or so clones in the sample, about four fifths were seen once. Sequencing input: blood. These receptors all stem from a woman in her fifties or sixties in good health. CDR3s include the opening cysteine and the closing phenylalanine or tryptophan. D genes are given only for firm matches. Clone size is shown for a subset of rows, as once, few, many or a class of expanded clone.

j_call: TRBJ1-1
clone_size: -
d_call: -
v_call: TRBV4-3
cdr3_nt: TGCGCCAGCAGCCAAGTGAGTGAGGTAGGGGCTTTCTTT
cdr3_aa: CASSQVSEVGAFF

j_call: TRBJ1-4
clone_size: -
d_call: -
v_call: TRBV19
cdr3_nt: TGTGCCAGTAGTAAGCAAGGGGGAACTAATGAAAAACTGTTTTTT
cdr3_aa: CASSKQGGTNEKLFF

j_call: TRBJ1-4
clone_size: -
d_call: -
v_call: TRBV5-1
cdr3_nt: TGCGCCAGCAGCTTTGGGTTAGGACTGTCCTTCGGTGAAAACAATGAAAAACTGTTTTTT
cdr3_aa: CASSFGLGLSFGENNEKLFF

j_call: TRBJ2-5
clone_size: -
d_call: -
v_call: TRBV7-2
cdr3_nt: TGTGCCAGCAGCTTAGTAGGAATTACAGGAATCAGGGAGGAGAAGACCCAGTACTTC
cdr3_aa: CASSLVGITGIREEKTQYF

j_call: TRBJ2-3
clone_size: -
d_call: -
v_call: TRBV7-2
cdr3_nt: TGTGCCAGCAGCTTAGTCAGGGGAGATACGCAGTATTTT
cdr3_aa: CASSLVRGDTQYF

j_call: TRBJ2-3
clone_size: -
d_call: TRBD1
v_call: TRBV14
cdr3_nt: TGTGCCAGCAGCCCCAACAGGGGAGTTATACCCACAGATACGCAGTATTTT
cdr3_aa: CASSPNRGVIPTDTQYF

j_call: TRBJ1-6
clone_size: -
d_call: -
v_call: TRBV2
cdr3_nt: TGTGCCAGCAGTGAGTGGACATCTAATTCACCCCTCCACTTT
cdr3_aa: CASSEWTSNSPLHF

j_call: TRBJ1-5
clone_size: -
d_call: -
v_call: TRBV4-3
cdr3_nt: TGCGCCAGCAGCCAGGAGGGGGGGGCCGATCAGCCCCAGCATTTT
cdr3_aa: CASSQEGGADQPQHF

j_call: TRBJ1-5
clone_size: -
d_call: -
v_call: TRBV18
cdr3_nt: TGTGCCAGCTCAAGAGACAACGATGGCAATCAGCCCCAGCATTTT
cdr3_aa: CASSRDNDGNQPQHF

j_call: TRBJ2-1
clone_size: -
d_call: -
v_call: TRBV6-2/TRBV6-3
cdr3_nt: TGTGCCAGCAGTTACGGGTACAATGAGCAGTTCTTC
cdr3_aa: CASSYGYNEQFF

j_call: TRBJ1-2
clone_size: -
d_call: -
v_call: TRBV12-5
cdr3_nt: TGTGCTAGTGGTTTGGGAAGCATCAGGATCAGAGCTAACTATGGCTACACCTTC
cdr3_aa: CASGLGSIRIRANYGYTF

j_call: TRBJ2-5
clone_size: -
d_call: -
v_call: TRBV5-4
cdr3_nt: TGTGCCAGCAGCTTTAGGGGCCAAGAGACCCAGTACTTC
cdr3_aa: CASSFRGQETQYF

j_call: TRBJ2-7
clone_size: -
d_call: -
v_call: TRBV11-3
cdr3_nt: TGTGCCAGCAGCTTACTCCCAGCTCGGACGGTCTACGAGCAGTACTTC
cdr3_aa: CASSLLPARTVYEQYF

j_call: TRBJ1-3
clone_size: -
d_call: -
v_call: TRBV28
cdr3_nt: TGTGCCAGCACGCGGGGGCTTGGAAACACCATATATTTT
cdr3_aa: CASTRGLGNTIYF

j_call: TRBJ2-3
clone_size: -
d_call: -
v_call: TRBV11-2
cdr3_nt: TGTGCCAGCAGCTTAGAACGGGCCGATACGCAGTATTTT
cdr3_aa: CASSLERADTQYF

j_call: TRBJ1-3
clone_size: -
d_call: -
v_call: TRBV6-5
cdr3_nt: TGTGCCAGCAGTAGATCGTCTGGAAACACCATATATTTT
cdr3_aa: CASSRSSGNTIYF

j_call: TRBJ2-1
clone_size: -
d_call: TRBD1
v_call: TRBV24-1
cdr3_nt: TGTGCCACCAGTCGACCGGGACAGGAGTTTAATGAGCAGTTCTTC
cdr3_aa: CATSRPGQEFNEQFF

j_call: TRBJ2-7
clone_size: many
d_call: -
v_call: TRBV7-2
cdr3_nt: TGTGCCAGCAGCTTAGCGCCCCGGCGAGGAAAAACATCCTACGAGCAGTACTTC
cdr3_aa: CASSLAPRRGKTSYEQYF

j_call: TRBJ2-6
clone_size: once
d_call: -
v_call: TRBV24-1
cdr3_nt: TGTGCCACGGGCGGAGGGCCTGGGGCCAACGTCCTGACTTTC
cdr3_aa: CATGGGPGANVLTF

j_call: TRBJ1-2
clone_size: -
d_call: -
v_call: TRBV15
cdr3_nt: TGTGCCACCAGCAGAGCTGGGAACTATGGCTACACCTTC
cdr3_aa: CATSRAGNYGYTF

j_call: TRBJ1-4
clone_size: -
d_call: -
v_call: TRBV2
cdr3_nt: TGTGCCAGCAGTAACCCGGCAGGGGCTGAAAAACTGTTTTTT
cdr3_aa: CASSNPAGAEKLFF

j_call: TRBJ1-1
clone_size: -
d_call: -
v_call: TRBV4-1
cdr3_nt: TGCGCCAGCAGCCCAGGTCGGGGAACCACTGAAGCTTTCTTT
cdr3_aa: CASSPGRGTTEAFF

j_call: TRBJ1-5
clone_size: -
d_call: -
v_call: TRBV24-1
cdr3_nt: TGTGCCACCAGTGCTCCGGGAGACGCCCAGCCCCAGCATTTT
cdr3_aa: CATSAPGDAQPQHF

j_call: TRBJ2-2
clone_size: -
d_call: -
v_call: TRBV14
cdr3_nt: TGTGCCAGCAGCCAACAGGGAAGGAACGGGGAGCTGTTTTTT
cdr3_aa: CASSQQGRNGELFF

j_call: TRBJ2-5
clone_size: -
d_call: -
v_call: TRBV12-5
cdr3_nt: TGTGCTAGTGGTTGGGGGGGCCGAGAGACCCAGTACTTC
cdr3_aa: CASGWGGRETQYF

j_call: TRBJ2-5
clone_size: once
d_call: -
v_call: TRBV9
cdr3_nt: TGTGCCAGCAGCGTCGGACAGCCGGGAGAGACCCAGTACTTC
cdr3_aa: CASSVGQPGETQYF

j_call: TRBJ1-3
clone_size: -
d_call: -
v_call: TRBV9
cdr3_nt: TGTGCCAGCAGCGCCTCTCATGTCGCCGGAAACACCATATATTTT
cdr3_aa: CASSASHVAGNTIYF

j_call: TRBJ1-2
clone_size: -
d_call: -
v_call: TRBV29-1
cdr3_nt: TGCAGCGTAGGCCCGGGGCAGTTAAACTATGGCTACACCTTC
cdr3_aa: CSVGPGQLNYGYTF

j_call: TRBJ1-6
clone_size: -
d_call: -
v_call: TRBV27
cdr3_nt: TGTGCCAGCAGTTTAGAGACAGTACCCTATAATTCACCCCTCCACTTT
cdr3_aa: CASSLETVPYNSPLHF

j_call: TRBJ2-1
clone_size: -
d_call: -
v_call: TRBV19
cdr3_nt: TGTGCCAGTAGTATCGGAGGGACTGAGCAGTTCTTC
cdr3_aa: CASSIGGTEQFF

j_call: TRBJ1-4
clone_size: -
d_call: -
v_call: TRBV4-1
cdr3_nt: TGCGCCAGCACACACAGCGAGGCTAATGAAAAACTGTTTTTT
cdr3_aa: CASTHSEANEKLFF

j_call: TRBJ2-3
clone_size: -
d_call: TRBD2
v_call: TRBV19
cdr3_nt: TGTGCCAGTAGTACGACTAGCCCCACAGATACGCAGTATTTT
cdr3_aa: CASSTTSPTDTQYF

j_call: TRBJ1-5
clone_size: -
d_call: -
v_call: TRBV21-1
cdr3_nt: TGTGCCAGCAGCAAGGGGGGGGTTAGCAATCAGCCCCAGCATTTT
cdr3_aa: CASSKGGVSNQPQHF

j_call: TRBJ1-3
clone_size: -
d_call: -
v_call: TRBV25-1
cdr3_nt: TGTGCCAGCAGTGGGCCTTTACAGGGATCCACCATATATTTT
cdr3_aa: CASSGPLQGSTIYF

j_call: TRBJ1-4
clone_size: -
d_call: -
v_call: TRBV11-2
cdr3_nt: TGTGCCAGCAGCCTCGGAGGGTCGAATGAAAAACTGTTTTTT
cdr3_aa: CASSLGGSNEKLFF

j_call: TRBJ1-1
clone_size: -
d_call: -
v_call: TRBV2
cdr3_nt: TGTGCCAGCACCGTACTGCCCCTGGGCACTGAAGCTTTCTTT
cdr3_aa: CASTVLPLGTEAFF

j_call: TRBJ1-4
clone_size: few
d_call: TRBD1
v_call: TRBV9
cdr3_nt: TGTGCCAGCAGCGCAGGGACAGGGGTATTTGAAAAACTGTTTTTT
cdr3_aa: CASSAGTGVFEKLFF

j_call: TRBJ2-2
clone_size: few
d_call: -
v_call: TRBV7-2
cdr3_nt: TGTGCCAGCAGCTCATCCGGGTCCACCGGGGAGCTGTTTTTT
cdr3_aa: CASSSSGSTGELFF

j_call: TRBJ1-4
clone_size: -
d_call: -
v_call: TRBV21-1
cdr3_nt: TGTGCCAGCACCCAAGGGGGCTGTATTAAGTCGACTAATGAAAAACTGTTTTTT
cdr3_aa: CASTQGGCIKSTNEKLFF

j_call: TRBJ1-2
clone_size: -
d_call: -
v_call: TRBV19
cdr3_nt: TGTGCCAGTAGTACCCAAATAGACAGGACCGGGAGCTATGGCTACACCTTC
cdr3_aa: CASSTQIDRTGSYGYTF

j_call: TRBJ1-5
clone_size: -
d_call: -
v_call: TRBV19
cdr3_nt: TGTGCCACCCTAGGCGGGCCGGGTCAGCCCCAGCATTTT
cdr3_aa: CATLGGPGQPQHF

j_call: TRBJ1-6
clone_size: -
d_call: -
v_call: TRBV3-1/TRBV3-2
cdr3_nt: TGTGCCAGCAGCCATCCGGCCGGTAATTCACCCCTCCACTTT
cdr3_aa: CASSHPAGNSPLHF

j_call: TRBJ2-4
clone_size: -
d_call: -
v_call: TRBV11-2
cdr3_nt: TGTGCCAGCAGCTTAGATAAGGGCCATCAGTACTTC
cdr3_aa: CASSLDKGHQYF

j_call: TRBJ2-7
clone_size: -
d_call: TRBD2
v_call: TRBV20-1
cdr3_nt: TGCAGTGCTAGTAGCGGGAGTTCTGACGAGCAGTACTTC
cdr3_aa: CSASSGSSDEQYF

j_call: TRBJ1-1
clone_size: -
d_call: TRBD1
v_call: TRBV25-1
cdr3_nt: TGTGCCAGCAGTGATCCGGACAGGGGAAGGGGAATGGACACTGAAGCTTTCTTT
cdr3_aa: CASSDPDRGRGMDTEAFF

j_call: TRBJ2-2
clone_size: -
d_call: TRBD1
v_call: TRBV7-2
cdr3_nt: TGTGCCAGCAGCGTTTCCGGGACAGGGGGATCCGGGGAGCTGTTTTTT
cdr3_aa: CASSVSGTGGSGELFF

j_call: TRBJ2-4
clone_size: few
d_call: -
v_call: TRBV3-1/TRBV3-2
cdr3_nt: TGTGCCAGCAGCCAATTTGCGCCCAAACGGGGGTTAAACATTCAGTACTTC
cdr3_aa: CASSQFAPKRGLNIQYF

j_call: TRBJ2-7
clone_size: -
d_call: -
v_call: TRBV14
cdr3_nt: TGTGCCAGCAGCCACATTGGACAGAGATCCTACGAGCAGTACTTC
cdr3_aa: CASSHIGQRSYEQYF

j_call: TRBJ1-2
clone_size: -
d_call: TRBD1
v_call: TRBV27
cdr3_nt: TGTGCCAGCAGTTTTTCAGGGACAGGGGGCGGCTACACCTTC
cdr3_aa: CASSFSGTGGGYTF